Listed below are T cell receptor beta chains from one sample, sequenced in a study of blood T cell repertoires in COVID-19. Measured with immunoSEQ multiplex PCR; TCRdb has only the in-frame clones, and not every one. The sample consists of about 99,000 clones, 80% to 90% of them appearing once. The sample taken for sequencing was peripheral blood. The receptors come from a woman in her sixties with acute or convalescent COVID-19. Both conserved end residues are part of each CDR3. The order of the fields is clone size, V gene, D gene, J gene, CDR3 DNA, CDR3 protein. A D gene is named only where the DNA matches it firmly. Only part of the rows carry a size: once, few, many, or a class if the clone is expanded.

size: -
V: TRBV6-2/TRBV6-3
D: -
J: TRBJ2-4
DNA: TGTGCCAGCAGCCTGGACTACCCGCGCAAAAACATTCAGTACTTC
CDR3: CASSLDYPRKNIQYF

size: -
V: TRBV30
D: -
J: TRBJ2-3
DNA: TGTGCCTGGAGTGTTAGCGCCAGCACAGATACGCAGTATTTT
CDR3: CAWSVSASTDTQYF

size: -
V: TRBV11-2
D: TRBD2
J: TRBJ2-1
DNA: TGTGCCAGCAGGAGGACTAGCGGGAGCGGGGGCTCCTACAATGAGCAGTTCTTC
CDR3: CASRRTSGSGGSYNEQFF

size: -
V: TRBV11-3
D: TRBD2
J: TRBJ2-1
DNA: TGTGCCAGCAGCTTAGAAGTCCTAGCGGGAGCCTCCGGAGAGCAGTTCTTC
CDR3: CASSLEVLAGASGEQFF

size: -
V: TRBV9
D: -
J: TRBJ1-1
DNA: TGTGCCAGCAGCGTATCCTACCGCACTGAAGCTTTCTTT
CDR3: CASSVSYRTEAFF

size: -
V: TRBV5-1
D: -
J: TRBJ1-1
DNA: TGCGCCAGCAGCCCACAGGGATTGAACACTGAAGCTTTCTTT
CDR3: CASSPQGLNTEAFF

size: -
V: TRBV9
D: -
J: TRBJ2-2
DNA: TGTGCCCGCGAGGGGGGGGACACCGGGGAGCTGTTTTTT
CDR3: CAREGGDTGELFF

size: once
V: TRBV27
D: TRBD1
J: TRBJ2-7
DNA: TGTGCCAGCAGTCACGGACAGGGGACCTACGAGCAGTACTTC
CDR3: CASSHGQGTYEQYF

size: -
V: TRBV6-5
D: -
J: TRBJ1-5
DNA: TGTGCCAGCAACCCACAGGGTCTAGGGGGGCCCCAGCATTTT
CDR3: CASNPQGLGGPQHF

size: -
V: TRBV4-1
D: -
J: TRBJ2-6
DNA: TGCGCCAGCAGCCAAGAAAGACAGGCTGGGGCCAACGTCCTGACTTTC
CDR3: CASSQERQAGANVLTF

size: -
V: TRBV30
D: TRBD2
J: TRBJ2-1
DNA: TGTGCCTGGATGGCTAGCGGGAATGAGCAGTTCTTC
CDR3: CAWMASGNEQFF

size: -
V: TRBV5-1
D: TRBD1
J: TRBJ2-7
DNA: TGCGCCAGCAGCTTGGCGGCAGGGGGATTATACGAGCAGTACTTC
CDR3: CASSLAAGGLYEQYF

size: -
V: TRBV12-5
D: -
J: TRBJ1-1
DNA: TGTGCTAGTGGTTTGGGGGGCGGTGAAGCTTTCTTT
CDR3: CASGLGGGEAFF

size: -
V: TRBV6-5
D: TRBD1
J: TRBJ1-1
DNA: TGTGCCAGCAGCGTACACGGACAGGACACTGAAGCTTTCTTT
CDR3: CASSVHGQDTEAFF

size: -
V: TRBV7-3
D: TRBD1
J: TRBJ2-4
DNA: TGTGCCAGCAGCCTAGACAGGGAAAACATTCAGTACTTC
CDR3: CASSLDRENIQYF

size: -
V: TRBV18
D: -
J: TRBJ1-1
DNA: TGTGCCAGCTCACCAAAAGCGGGGGGGACAACTGAAGCTTTCTTT
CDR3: CASSPKAGGTTEAFF

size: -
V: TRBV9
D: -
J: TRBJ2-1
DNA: TGTGCCAGCACCCGAGGGCCGGGGAATGAGCAGTTCTTC
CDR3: CASTRGPGNEQFF

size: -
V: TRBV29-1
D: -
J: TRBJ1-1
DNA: TGCAGCGGGGGCAGGGGCTTGAACACTGAAGCTTTCTTT
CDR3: CSGGRGLNTEAFF

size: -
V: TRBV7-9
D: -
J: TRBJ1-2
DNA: TGTGCCAGCAGCTTAGGACGTTGGGGAGGGGGCTATGGCTACACCTTC
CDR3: CASSLGRWGGGYGYTF

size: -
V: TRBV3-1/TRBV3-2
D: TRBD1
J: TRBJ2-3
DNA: TGTGCCAGCAGCCAAGTAGGGACAGGGGACACAGATACGCAGTATTTT
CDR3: CASSQVGTGDTDTQYF

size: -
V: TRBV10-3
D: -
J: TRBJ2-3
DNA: TGTGCCATCAGTGAGTCAGGGCAGGGGACAGATACGCAGTATTTT
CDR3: CAISESGQGTDTQYF

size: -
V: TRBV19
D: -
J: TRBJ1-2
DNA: TGTGCCAGTAGTACGGGGACTCACTATGGCTACACCTTC
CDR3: CASSTGTHYGYTF

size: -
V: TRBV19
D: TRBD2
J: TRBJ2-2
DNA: TGTGCCAGTAGTATCGCTAGCGGGAGGGCAACCGGGGAGCTGTTTTTT
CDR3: CASSIASGRATGELFF

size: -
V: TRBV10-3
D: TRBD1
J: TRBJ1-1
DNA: TGTGCCATCAGTGATGGGGAGACAGGGAGAAACACTGAAGCTTTCTTT
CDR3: CAISDGETGRNTEAFF

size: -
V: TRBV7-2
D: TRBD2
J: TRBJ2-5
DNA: TGTGCCAGCAGCCACAAACTAGCGGTGTACCAAGAGACCCAGTACTTC
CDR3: CASSHKLAVYQETQYF

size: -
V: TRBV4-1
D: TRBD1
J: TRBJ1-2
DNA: TGCGCCAGCAGCCAAGATTTGAGGGGACAGGGGGCGCGAGGAAATGGCTACACCTTC
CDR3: CASSQDLRGQGARGNGYTF

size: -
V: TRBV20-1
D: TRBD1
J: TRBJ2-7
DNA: TGCAGTGCTAGTCCACAGGGGCCCTTCTACGAGCAGTACTTC
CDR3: CSASPQGPFYEQYF

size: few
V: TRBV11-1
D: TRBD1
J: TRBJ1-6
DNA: TGTGCCAGCAGCGACCGACAGGGGGCAGGTTCACCCCTCCACTTT
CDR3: CASSDRQGAGSPLHF

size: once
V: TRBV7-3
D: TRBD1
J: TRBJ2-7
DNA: TGTGCCAGCAGCCCTATGGGTGAGGGGGACAGTCATCCCTACGAGCAGTACTTC
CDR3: CASSPMGEGDSHPYEQYF

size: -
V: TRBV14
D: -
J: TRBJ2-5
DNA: TGTGCCAGCAGCCGAGGCGGAGGGATTGAGACCCAGTACTTC
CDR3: CASSRGGGIETQYF

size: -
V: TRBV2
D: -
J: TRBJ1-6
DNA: TGTGCCAGCACGAAGGGGGATAATTCACCCCTCCACTTT
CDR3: CASTKGDNSPLHF

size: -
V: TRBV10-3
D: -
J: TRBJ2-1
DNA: TGTGCCATCAGCGGTACTAGTGAGAAGCAGTTCTTC
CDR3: CAISGTSEKQFF

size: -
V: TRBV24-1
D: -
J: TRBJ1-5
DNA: TGTGCCACCAGTGACAGGGCGGTAGGACAGCCCCAGCATTTT
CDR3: CATSDRAVGQPQHF

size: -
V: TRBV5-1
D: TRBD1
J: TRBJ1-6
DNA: TGCGCCAGCAGCTTGGACTCTGGAGGGGGCCCGACTGGTTCACCCCTCCACTTT
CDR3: CASSLDSGGGPTGSPLHF

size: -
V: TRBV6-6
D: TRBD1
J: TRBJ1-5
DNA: TGTGCCACAACAGGGGGCAATCAGCCCCAGCATTTT
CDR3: CATTGGNQPQHF

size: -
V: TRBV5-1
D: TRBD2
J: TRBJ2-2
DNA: TGCGCCAGCAGCTTGATTCTAGCGGGAGGGACCGGGGAGCTGTTTTTT
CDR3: CASSLILAGGTGELFF

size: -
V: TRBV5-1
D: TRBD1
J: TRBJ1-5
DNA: TGCGCCAGCAGCACCGGGACAGCCGATCAGCCCCAGCATTTT
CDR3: CASSTGTADQPQHF

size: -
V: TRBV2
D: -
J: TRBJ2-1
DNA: TGTGCCAGCAGTGAAGTAATTCCTCATGGTAACGGCAATGAGCAGTTCTTC
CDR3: CASSEVIPHGNGNEQFF